This T cell receptor (beta chain) is drawn from a study of T cells in Graves' hyperthyroidism and ophthalmopathy. V dropped 0 bases and J dropped 0 bases, with 3 bases sitting between them. The V gene's germline CDR1 is SGDLS and CDR2 YYNGEE. The CDR3 has 13 residues. This clonotype was found many times. Amplification of TCR beta CDR3 regions was performed using RNA transcripts as template. TCR CDR3 regions were first amplified by RT-PCR with HTBI primers. In TCRdb, the multiplex PCR reads were re-called with MiXCR into one record per CDR3 protein. The sample carries more than 75,000 distinct CDR3 sequences, around 50% recorded once.

The TCR was taken from a woman between 40 and 55 years old with Graves' hyperthyroidism. The rearrangement joins TRBV9 to TRBJ1-1; D unresolved. Sequencing input: blood. Here the CDR3 reads CASSVVMNTEAFF. In DNA, the CDR3 is TGTGCCAGCAGCGTAGTTATGAACACTGAAGCTTTCTTT.